This T cell receptor (beta chain) comes out of a study of T cell repertoires in cytomegalovirus infection. Study summary: Signatures in public TCR beta sequences pointed to both CMV infection and matching HLA type. General study findings and limits: Pooled public TCR beta family frequency picked out CMV carriers with the relevant HLA. Predominance within the ex vivo response was attributable to HLA-C-restricted CMV-specific TCR beta clonotypes.

The sample holds many counts of this clonotype. Its antigen is undetermined. TCRdb reprocessed the reads via MiXCR and lists one record per CDR3 protein. There are around 71,000 distinct CDR3 sequences in the sample; 35% to 45% occur only once, and 90% to 95% lies in the top ten. CDR3 length: 13 amino acids. V lost 3 bases to trimming and J lost 3 bases, with 8 bases between them. The germline gives CDR1 SEHNR, CDR2 FQNEAQ (reference sequence). This material consisted of CD8+ T cells from cultured PBMCs, taken from culture after CMV antigen stimulation. J is TRBJ2-5 and V is TRBV7-9, with D perhaps matching TRBD1 (6 bases). This TCR was recovered from a human donor in good health (CMV status not recorded). Some clones in this sample may be carry-over from other donors' samples. CDR3 region: CASSLDSEETQYF. The CDR3 DNA reads as TGTGCCAGCAGCTTGGACAGCGAAGAGACCCAGTACTTC. Full variable domain (missing parts from reference TRBV7-9 and TRBJ2-5): DTGVSQNPRHKITKRGQNVTFRCDPISEHNRLYWYRQTLGQGPEFLTYFQNEAQLEKSRLLSDRFSAERPKGSFSTLEIQRTEQGDSAMYLCASSLDSEETQYFGPGTRLLVL.